Shown below are 2 T cell receptor beta chains from a single sample sequenced in a study of T-cell reconstitution after alpha-beta-depleted transplantation in children. It was with unique molecular identifiers that the TCRbeta library was prepared. TCRdb reprocessed the PCR reads via MiXCR and lists one record per CDR3 protein. The sample includes around 580,000 distinct CDR3 sequences, 23% of them seen just once. Specimen: PBMCs, mostly from graft donor cells, collected 360 days after TCRalphabeta/CD19-depleted stem cell transplant. These receptors were collected from a boy less than two years old who had a stem cell transplant for acute myeloid leukemia, so the T cells may come from the graft donor.

This clonotype was seen only a few times. This rearrangement joins TRBV21-1 to TRBJ2-7; the listed D gene, TRBD1, was not tested against the DNA. TRBV21-1 is given as a pseudogene. The CDR3 contains 15 residues. CDR3 protein: CASVRGTPNSYEQYF. The CDR3 DNA is TGTGCCAGCGTAAGGGGGACACCCAACTCCTACGAGCAGTACTTC.

This clonotype was recorded many times. The rearrangement links TRBV20-1 to TRBJ1-5; no clear D. The CDR3 has 15 amino acids. Looked up from germline, CDR1 is DFQATT and CDR2 is SNEGSKA (reference sequence). Trimming stripped 5 bases from V and 2 bases from J, with 16 bases between. CDR3 in amino acids: CSAQKGGSGNQPQHF. The CDR3 DNA is TGCAGTGCTCAGAAGGGTGGAAGTGGCAATCAGCCCCAGCATTTT.